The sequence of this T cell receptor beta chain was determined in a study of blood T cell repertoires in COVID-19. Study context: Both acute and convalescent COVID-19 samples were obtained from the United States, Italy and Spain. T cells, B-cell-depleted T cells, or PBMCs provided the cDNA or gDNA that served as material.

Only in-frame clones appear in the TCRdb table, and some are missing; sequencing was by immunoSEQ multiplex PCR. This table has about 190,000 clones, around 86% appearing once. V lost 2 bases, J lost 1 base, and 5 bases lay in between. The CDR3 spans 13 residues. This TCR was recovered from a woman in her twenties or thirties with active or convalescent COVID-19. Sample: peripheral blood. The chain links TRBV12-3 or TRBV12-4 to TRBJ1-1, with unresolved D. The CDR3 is CASSLSGNTEAFF. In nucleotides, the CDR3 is TGTGCCAGCAGTTTATCAGGGAACACTGAAGCTTTCTTT.